A single sample gave rise to the 21 T cell receptor beta chains below, sequenced in a study of T cell responses to AZD1222 COVID-19 vaccine. The data were produced by immunoSEQ multiplex PCR, yet TCRdb's version contains in-frame clones alone and is incomplete. The sample shows about 120,000 clones, around 90% of them seen only once. Sequencing was performed on peripheral blood, taken on day 0 of AZD1222 vaccination. These receptors came from an adult in good health.

The J gene is TRBJ1-1, the V gene TRBV25-1, with 8 bases matching TRBD1. After removal of 7 bases from V and 1 base from J, the junction contained 5 bases not matched to a gene. CDR1 and CDR2 (germline): MGHDK, SYGVNS. The CDR3 loop spans 14 amino acids. Written as DNA, the CDR3 is TGTGCCAGCACCGCTGACAGGGGGAACACTGAAGCTTTCTTT. Protein sequence: CASTADRGNTEAFF.

This clone came up a few times. The chain recombines TRBV5-1 with TRBJ1-3; D might be TRBD1 (6 bases). Germline CDR1 is SGHRS and CDR2 is YFSETQ. The CDR3 extends over 15 amino acids. With 4 bases removed from V and 4 bases from J, the gap between germline ends came to 15 bases. The CDR3 region has the DNA TGCGCCAGCAGCACCGGACAGTATGGGGGAAACACCATATATTTT. Its translation is CASSTGQYGGNTIYF.

The chain recombines TRBV4-3 with TRBJ1-1; no clear D. V lost 0 bases and J lost 1, with 9 bases in between. The CDR3 loop spans 15 amino acids. In germline, CDR1 is LGHNA, CDR2 YSLEER. CDR3 protein: CASSQDVQWNTEAFF. CDR3 nucleotides: TGCGCCAGCAGCCAAGACGTGCAATGGAACACTGAAGCTTTCTTT.

The J gene is TRBJ2-3, the V gene TRBV19; no clear D. Trimming took 5 bases from V and 6 from J, leaving 12 bases between them. This CDR3 is 13 amino acids long. Germline loops: CDR1 LNHDA, CDR2 SQIVND (reference sequence). The CDR3 sequence: CASSGRKSDTQYF. The DNA of the CDR3 is TGTGCCAGTAGTGGCAGGAAAAGTGATACGCAGTATTTT.

V usage is TRBV4-2 and J usage is TRBJ1-5; 8 bases align to TRBD1. V dropped 0 bases and J dropped 3; count of bases not matched to a gene: 4. Germline values: CDR1 LGHNA, CDR2 YNFKEQ. The CDR3 is made up of 16 amino acids. CDR3 in amino acids: CASSQEPDRDNQPQHF. The DNA of the CDR3 is TGTGCCAGCAGCCAAGAGCCGGACAGGGACAATCAGCCCCAGCATTTT.

This CDR3 is CASRHGSNEQFF. CDR3 bases: TGTGCCAGCCGGCACGGCAGCAATGAGCAGTTCTTC. The chain employs TRBV11-2 and TRBJ2-1; D is unresolved. The length of the CDR3 is 12 residues. Per germline, CDR1 SGHAT and CDR2 FQNNGV. V lost 8 bases to trimming and J lost 6 bases, with 11 bases between them.

The count of this clone is one. The gene calls are TRBV6-5 and TRBJ2-7, with 11 bases identical to TRBD1. This CDR3 region has 15 residues. Germline V gene lookup returns CDR1 MNHEY and CDR2 SVGAGI. With V trimmed by 5 bases and J by 2 bases, 5 bases remained unmatched. CDR3 amino acids: CASSNRDRGAYEQYF. The CDR3 nucleotides are TGTGCCAGCAGTAACCGGGACAGGGGGGCCTACGAGCAGTACTTC.

This clone was recorded only once. The chain links TRBV29-1 to TRBJ2-7, with D possibly matching TRBD2 (5 bases). There are 12 residues in the CDR3. Trimming removed 5 bases at V and 6 bases at J, with 14 bases between. CDR1 is SQVTM and CDR2 is ANQGSEA in the germline V gene. The CDR3 loop reads CSVIGPGSEQYF. The CDR3 DNA sequence: TGCAGCGTTATCGGTCCGGGGAGCGAGCAGTACTTC.

The CDR3 loop reads CASSLMLAGSVSNEQFF. Here the CDR3 DNA reads TGCGCCAGCAGTTTAATGCTAGCGGGATCAGTTAGCAATGAGCAGTTCTTC. The chain uses TRBV5-1 and TRBJ2-1, with 9 positions matching TRBD2. J was trimmed by 6 bases and V by 5 bases; bases with no gene match: 15. CDR1 SGHRS and CDR2 YFSETQ come from the germline V gene. The CDR3 sequence is 17 residues long.

The CDR3 bases are TGTGCCAGCAGTTACAATGACTATGGCTACACCTTC. Protein sequence: CASSYNDYGYTF. The chain is built from TRBV6-2 or TRBV6-3 and TRBJ1-2; D uncertain. Germline V gives CDR1 MNHEY, CDR2 SVGEGT. The V end was cut by 2 bases, the J end by 3 bases, with 4 bases between. The CDR3 extends over 12 amino acids.

This chain uses TRBV12-3 or TRBV12-4 with TRBJ1-1; D uncertain. The CDR3 extends over 13 amino acids. V was pared by 8 bases and J by 1 base, with 11 bases between. The CDR3 DNA sequence: TGTGCCAGCCGGAGATCAGGGAACACTGAAGCTTTCTTT. As protein: CASRRSGNTEAFF.

V is TRBV24-1 and J is TRBJ1-2; D gene unclear. CDR1 is KGHDR, CDR2 SFDVKD, per germline. The CDR3 totals 11 residues. The ends were cut back, 1 base at V and 8 bases at J, with 4 bases in the middle. Written as DNA, the CDR3 is TGTGCCACCAGTGATTTATCAGGCTACACCTTC. Translation gives CATSDLSGYTF.

The chain joins TRBV27 to TRBJ1-6, with a possible D match to TRBD1 (6 bases). Trimming stripped 10 bases from V and 5 bases from J, with 15 bases between. This CDR3 has 14 amino acids. Germline loops: CDR1 MNHEY, CDR2 SMNVEV (reference sequence). CDR3 protein: CATKGVVDNSPLHF. The CDR3, as DNA: TGTGCCACCAAGGGGGTAGTGGATAATTCACCCCTCCACTTT.

DNA for the CDR3: TGTGCCAGCAGCCGGGGACAGGGGGCGCGTAACACTGAAGCTTTCTTT. Residues: CASSRGQGARNTEAFF. This chain links TRBV7-6 with TRBJ1-1; 12 positions match TRBD1. Germline loops: CDR1 SGHVS, CDR2 FNYEAQ. The J segment lost 2 bases and the V segment lost 5 bases, leaving 6 bases of the junction unmatched. This CDR3 contains 16 residues. Combining the CDR3 with reference TRBV7-6 and TRBJ1-1 gives the whole variable domain GAGVSQSPRYKVTKRGQDVALRCDPISGHVSLYWYRQALGQGPEFLTYFNYEAQQDKSGLPNDRFSAERPEGSISTLTIQRTEQRDSAMYRCASSRGQGARNTEAFFGQGTRLTVV.

The rearrangement joins TRBV24-1 to TRBJ1-2; the D is unclear. In germline, CDR1 is KGHDR, CDR2 SFDVKD. This CDR3 has 12 amino acids. Deletions cut 4 bases from V and 5 bases from J, with 7 bases between. CDR3 nucleotides: TGTGCCACCAGTGAGCCATCTTATGGCTACACCTTC. It codes for CATSEPSYGYTF.

CDR3 region: CAWETRGSGYTF. Written as DNA, the CDR3 is TGTGCCTGGGAGACGAGGGGGTCTGGCTACACCTTC. The chain carries TRBV30 and TRBJ1-2, with a possible D match to TRBD1 (6 bases). CDR3 size: 12 residues. V lost 5 bases and J lost 7, with 14 bases in between. Per the germline V gene, CDR1 is GTSNPN and CDR2 is SVGIG (reference sequence).

The chain links TRBV24-1 to TRBJ2-1; 12 bases are shared with TRBD1. V lost 2 bases and J lost 7; bases outside the gene matches: 8. Germline assignment: CDR1 KGHDR and CDR2 SFDVKD. The CDR3 is 17 residues long. The CDR3 loop is CATSDSPGQGARNEQFF. The CDR3 DNA sequence: TGTGCCACCAGTGATTCTCCGGGACAGGGGGCGCGGAATGAGCAGTTCTTC.

The sample holds one count of this clone. V and J are TRBV30 and TRBJ2-7; D may be TRBD1 or TRBD2 (5 bases each). The V gene's germline CDR1 is GTSNPN and CDR2 SVGIG (reference sequence). V was pared by 3 bases and J by 2 bases, with 14 bases between. CDR3 length: 14 amino acids. The DNA of the CDR3 is TGTGCCTGGAGCCGAGGGCTGGGGGCCTACGAGCAGTACTTC. It translates to CAWSRGLGAYEQYF.

The genes are TRBV5-1 and TRBJ2-1; 12 nucleotides line up with TRBD2. J was trimmed by 7 bases and V by 4 bases; bases with no gene match: 9. Germline V gene sequence: CDR1 SGHRS, CDR2 YFSETQ. The CDR3 has 16 amino acids. The CDR3 nucleotides are TGCGCCAGCAGCCCTTCTAGCGGGAGGGCAAATAATGAGCAGTTCTTC. As protein: CASSPSSGRANNEQFF.

In DNA form, the CDR3 reads TGTGCCAGCAGTGGGGAGCGGGTCCGCTCTGGGGCCAACGTCCTGACTTTC. This codes for CASSGERVRSGANVLTF. V and J are TRBV6-4 and TRBJ2-6, with a possible D match to TRBD2 (6 bases). Germline V gene lookup returns CDR1 MRHNA and CDR2 SNTAGT. V was cut by 4 bases and J by 0 bases, with 13 bases left in between. The CDR3 is 17 residues long.

This clone has only a few counts. V and J are TRBV12-3 or TRBV12-4 and TRBJ2-3; no clear D. The CDR3 contains 12 residues. Trimming stripped 5 bases from V and 13 bases from J, with 16 bases between. This chain's CDR3 is CASSPDGPTEYF. The CDR3 DNA reads TGTGCCAGCAGTCCCGACGGCCCGACGGAGTATTTT.